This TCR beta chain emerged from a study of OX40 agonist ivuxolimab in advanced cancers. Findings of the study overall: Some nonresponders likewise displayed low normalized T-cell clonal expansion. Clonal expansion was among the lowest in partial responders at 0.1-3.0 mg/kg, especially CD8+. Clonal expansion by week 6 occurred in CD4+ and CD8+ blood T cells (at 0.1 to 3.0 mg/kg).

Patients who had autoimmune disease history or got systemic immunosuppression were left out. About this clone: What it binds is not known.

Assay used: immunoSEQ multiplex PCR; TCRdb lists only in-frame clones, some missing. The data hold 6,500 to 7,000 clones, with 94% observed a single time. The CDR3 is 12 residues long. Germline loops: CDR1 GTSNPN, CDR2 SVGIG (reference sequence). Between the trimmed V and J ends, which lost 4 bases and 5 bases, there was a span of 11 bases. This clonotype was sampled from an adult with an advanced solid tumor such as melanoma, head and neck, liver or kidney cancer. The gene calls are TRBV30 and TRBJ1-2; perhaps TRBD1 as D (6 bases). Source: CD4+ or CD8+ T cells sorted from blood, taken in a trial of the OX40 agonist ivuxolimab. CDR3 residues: CAWTQGMYGYTF. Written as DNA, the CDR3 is TGTGCCTGGACACAGGGAATGTATGGCTACACCTTC. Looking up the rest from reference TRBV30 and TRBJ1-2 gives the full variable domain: SQTIHQWPATLVQPVGSPLSLECTVEGTSNPNLYWYRQAAGRGLQLLFYSVGIGQISSEVPQNLSASRPQDRQFILSSKKLLLSDSGFYLCAWTQGMYGYTFGSGTRLTVV.